These 19 T cell receptor beta chains were all obtained from the same sample, sequenced in a study of siplizumab effects on memory and regulatory T cells. The assay was immunoSEQ multiplex PCR, and TCRdb's table has in-frame clones only and misses some. Here the sample spans 80,000 to 130,000 clones, more than 85% being singletons. The specimen sequenced was CD4+ T cells sorted from blood. These receptors were obtained from a human donor in good health. Some clones in this sample may be carry-over from other donors' samples.

The count of this clone is one. The gene calls are TRBV10-3 and TRBJ2-3, with 12 bases lining up with TRBD2. CDR3 length: 14 residues. Germline loops: CDR1 ENHRY, CDR2 SYGVKD. The V gene end was trimmed by 8 bases and the J gene end by 3 bases; junction bases not matched to a gene: 3. The CDR3 sequence: CAIRLAGETDTQYF. The DNA of the CDR3 is TGTGCCATCCGACTAGCGGGAGAAACAGATACGCAGTATTTT.

This chain uses TRBV19 with TRBJ2-5; D is undetermined. CDR1 and CDR2 (germline): LNHDA, SQIVND (reference sequence). V was pared by 3 bases and J by 5 bases, with 10 bases between. The CDR3 is 13 residues long. In nucleotides, the CDR3 is TGTGCCAGTAGTATGGGGTTTTCGGAGACCCAGTACTTC. As protein: CASSMGFSETQYF.

The V call is TRBV27, the J call TRBJ1-1, with a tentative D call TRBD1 (5 bases). Trimming removed 6 bases at V and 9 bases at J, with 14 bases between. Germline CDR1 and CDR2: MNHEY and SMNVEV (reference sequence). The CDR3 spans 12 residues. DNA of the CDR3: TGTGCCAGCAGCCAGGCGGCAGGGAAAGCTTTCTTT. Encoded protein: CASSQAAGKAFF.

V and J are TRBV9 and TRBJ1-1, with D perhaps matching TRBD1 (6 bases). CDR3 length equals 14 residues. Trimming left V 0 bases short and J 2 bases short, with 8 bases between. CDR1 is SGDLS, CDR2 YYNGEE, per germline. CDR3 sequence (DNA): TGTGCCAGCAGCGTAGTCAGGGGAAACACTGAAGCTTTCTTT. Amino acid sequence: CASSVVRGNTEAFF. The full variable domain, its missing parts supplied by reference TRBV9 and TRBJ1-1, is DSGVTQTPKHLITATGQRVTLRCSPRSGDLSVYWYQQSLDQGLQFLIQYYNGEERAKGNILERFSAQQFPDLHSELNLSSLELGDSALYFCASSVVRGNTEAFFGQGTRLTVV.

The chain joins TRBV5-4 to TRBJ2-5; either TRBD1 or TRBD2 may fit D (5 bases each). The CDR3 sequence is 14 residues long. V lost 4 bases, J lost 4 bases, and 14 bases lay in between. In germline, CDR1 is SGHNT, CDR2 YYREEE (reference sequence). Here the CDR3 DNA reads TGTGCCAGCAGCCGGGGAGCAGGGACAGAGACCCAGTACTTC. Protein sequence: CASSRGAGTETQYF.

This chain joins TRBV5-1 and TRBJ2-2; D gene unclear. Germline CDR1 SGHRS, CDR2 YFSETQ. The CDR3 is 13 residues long. Trimming took off 6 bases at V and 1 base at J, with 7 bases between the two ends. The CDR3 loop is CASMAVNTGELFF. DNA for the CDR3: TGCGCCAGCATGGCGGTGAACACCGGGGAGCTGTTTTTT.

The gene calls are TRBV7-3 and TRBJ2-3, with 10 bases lining up with TRBD2. Germline assignment: CDR1 SGHTA and CDR2 FQGTGA. The junction had 7 bases not matched to a gene; V was cut back by 5 bases and J by 5 bases. The CDR3 has 15 residues. The CDR3 sequence is CASSTGLAEIDTQYF. Here the CDR3 DNA reads TGTGCCAGCAGCACCGGACTAGCGGAGATAGATACGCAGTATTTT. The full variable domain, its missing parts supplied by reference TRBV7-3 and TRBJ2-3, is GAGVSQTPSNKVTEKGKYVELRCDPISGHTALYWYRQSLGQGPEFLIYFQGTGAADDSGLPNDRFFAVRPEGSVSTLKIQRTERGDSAVYLCASSTGLAEIDTQYFGPGTRLTVL.

CDR3 DNA sequence: TGTGCCAGCAGCTCCCTGGGTAGCGGGAGAAAGGGTCAAGAGACCCAGTACTTC. It translates to CASSSLGSGRKGQETQYF. The genes are TRBV7-2 and TRBJ2-5; 9 nucleotides match TRBD2. After removal of 4 bases from V and 2 bases from J, the junction contained 14 bases not matched to a gene. Germline V gene data show CDR1 as SGHTA and CDR2 as FQGNSA. The CDR3 spans 18 residues.

J is TRBJ2-7 and V is TRBV6-1, with D possibly TRBD2 on 6 matching bases. The CDR3 extends over 19 amino acids. Germline V gives CDR1 MNHNS, CDR2 SASEGT. V lost 3 bases, J lost 0 bases, and 24 bases lay in between. The CDR3 DNA sequence: TGTGCCAGCAGTGATTTTGGAAGACAGACTAGTTCGGGCTCCTACGAGCAGTACTTC. Translating gives CASSDFGRQTSSGSYEQYF.

The chain joins TRBV5-6 to TRBJ2-7; 9 bases are a match to TRBD2. V trimming: 4 bases; J trimming: 3 bases; junction bases outside the gene matches: 14. The CDR3 extends over 17 amino acids. Germline-derived CDR1 and CDR2 are SGHDT and YYEEEE. The CDR3, as DNA: TGTGCCAGCAGCCCCCGGACTAGCGTCAACGACGACTACGAGCAGTACTTC. This translates into CASSPRTSVNDDYEQYF.

This chain links TRBV18 with TRBJ2-7; a possible D gene is TRBD1 (5 bases). CDR3 length equals 13 residues. Trimming removed 0 bases from V and 4 bases from J, with 7 bases in between. CDR1 and CDR2 (germline): KGHSH, LQKENI. The CDR3 region is CASSPPGAYEQYF. The CDR3 region has the DNA TGTGCCAGCTCACCACCAGGGGCTTACGAGCAGTACTTC.

DNA for the CDR3: TGTGCCATCAGTGGAACTAGCGGAATTTTTACTAGCACAGATACGCAGTATTTT. Residues: CAISGTSGIFTSTDTQYF. V and J are TRBV10-3 and TRBJ2-3; 8 nucleotides match TRBD2. Per the germline V gene, CDR1 is ENHRY and CDR2 is SYGVKD. The CDR3 loop spans 18 amino acids. After removal of 4 bases from V and 0 bases from J, the junction contained 12 bases not matched to a gene.

This clone has a handful of counts. This chain connects TRBV5-6 to TRBJ2-5; D is possibly TRBD1 or TRBD2 (6 bases each). Germline lookup yields CDR1 SGHDT and CDR2 YYEEEE. The CDR3 sequence is 13 residues long. The V gene lost 2 bases and the J gene lost 5 bases, with 10 bases spanning the gap. This CDR3 reads CASSLTGRETQYF. CDR3 coding DNA: TGTGCCAGCAGCTTAACAGGGAGGGAGACCCAGTACTTC.

The CDR3 sequence is CASSDRTSSPLHF. The CDR3 DNA reads TGTGCCAGCAGTGATAGGACAAGCTCACCCCTCCACTTT. The gene calls are TRBV25-1 and TRBJ1-6, with D perhaps matching TRBD1 (5 bases). The CDR3 is made up of 13 amino acids. The V gene lost 3 bases and the J gene lost 10 bases, with 10 bases spanning the gap. Germline V lookup: CDR1 MGHDK, CDR2 SYGVNS. The whole variable domain, filled in from reference TRBV25-1 and TRBJ1-6, reads EADIYQTPRYLVIGTGKKITLECSQTMGHDKMYWYQQDPGMELHLIHYSYGVNSTEKGDLSSESTVSRIRTEHFPLTLESARPSHTSQYLCASSDRTSSPLHFGNGTRLTVT.

The genes are TRBV6-6 and TRBJ2-5; a weak D match, TRBD1 (6 bases). The CDR3 extends over 15 amino acids. V was cut by 6 bases and J by 2 bases, with 16 bases left in between. From germline, CDR1 is MNHNY and CDR2 SVGAGI (reference sequence). As DNA, the CDR3 is TGTGCCAGCAGCACGGGACACTCAAAACAAGAGACCCAGTACTTC. Amino acid sequence: CASSTGHSKQETQYF.

J is TRBJ2-5 and V is TRBV4-1; tentatively, D is TRBD1 (6 bases). V was pared by 5 bases and J by 4 bases, with 14 bases between. Germline V gene lookup returns CDR1 MGHRA and CDR2 YSYEKL. The CDR3 runs to 14 residues. CDR3 sequence: CASSVGQWGETQYF. The DNA for the CDR3 is TGCGCCAGCAGCGTTGGACAGTGGGGAGAGACCCAGTACTTC.

The V and J genes are TRBV19 and TRBJ1-4, with 10 nucleotides matching TRBD1. Trimming at V came to 5 bases and at J to 5 bases, leaving 5 bases not matched to a gene. Germline CDR1 LNHDA, CDR2 SQIVND (reference sequence). The CDR3 has 15 amino acids. The CDR3 here is CASSPPTGGNEKLFF. For the CDR3, the DNA is TGTGCCAGTAGTCCACCGACAGGGGGCAATGAAAAACTGTTTTTT.

This clone was found once. For the CDR3, the DNA is TGTGCCAGCAGTTACTTTGGGGCCGCTAACTATGGCTACACCTTC. It is translated as CASSYFGAANYGYTF. The chain links TRBV6-5 to TRBJ1-2, with D perhaps matching TRBD1 (5 bases). The germline V gene encodes CDR1 MNHEY and CDR2 SVGAGI. CDR3 size: 15 residues. Trimming stripped 1 base from V and 0 bases from J, with 9 bases between.

V usage is TRBV2 and J usage is TRBJ1-6; TRBD1 aligns across 7 bases. J was trimmed by 10 bases and V by 6 bases; bases with no gene match: 9. Germline assignment: CDR1 SNHLY and CDR2 FYNNEI. The CDR3 totals 14 residues. The CDR3, as DNA: TGTGCCAGCAGGGACCGACAGGGACAATCACCCCTCCACTTT. Translation: CASRDRQGQSPLHF.